Included here is one TCR beta chain sequence, with context. The CDR3 is 16 residues long. Per the germline V gene, CDR1 is KGHSH and CDR2 is LQKENI. The V gene end was trimmed by 5 bases and the J gene end by 3 bases; junction bases not matched to a gene: 11. The sample originates from a study of early T cells in non-severe SARS-CoV-2 infection. From the 5' RACE reads, TCRdb called clonotypes with MiXCR, one entry per CDR3 protein. The repertoire holds tens of thousands of distinct CDR3 sequences, roughly 11% seen once, with about 9.9% in the top ten. Sequenced material: whole blood. The receptor comes from an adult who was a healthcare worker with PCR-confirmed SARS-CoV-2 infection or an uninfected control (not recorded which). This chain joins TRBV18 and TRBJ2-7, with 9 bases lining up with TRBD1. The CDR3 DNA sequence: TGTGCCAGCTCATCCGGTGGGGGACAGGGCAACTACGAGCAGTACTTC. Protein sequence: CASSSGGGQGNYEQYF.